The 8 T cell receptor beta chains below were found in one sample sequenced in a study of identical twins. In TCRdb, the 5' RACE reads were re-called with MiXCR into one record per CDR3 protein. The table has 1.5 million to 2 million distinct CDR3 sequences, roughly a third seen once. The sequencing sample was made of cord blood. These receptors originate from a newborn girl in good health.

In its sample, this clonotype was seen many times. The rearrangement links TRBV24-1 to TRBJ2-3; D is unresolved. There are 12 residues in the CDR3. Germline CDR1 reads KGHDR; CDR2 reads SFDVKD. Trimming stripped 3 bases from V and 6 bases from J, with 6 bases between. The chain's CDR3 is CATSDPGDTQYF. The CDR3 DNA sequence: TGTGCCACCAGTGATCCCGGGGATACGCAGTATTTT.

CDR3 in amino acids: CASSSGLATTYEQYF. In nucleotides, the CDR3 is TGTGCCAGCAGCTCCGGACTAGCCACCACCTACGAGCAGTACTTC. The chain has TRBV7-2 and TRBJ2-7; 8 nucleotides line up with TRBD2. V was clipped by 4 bases and J by 2 bases; unmatched bases: 7. Germline CDR1 SGHTA, CDR2 FQGNSA. The CDR3 length is 15 residues.

The chain uses TRBV12-3 or TRBV12-4 and TRBJ2-1; D is perhaps TRBD2 (6 bases). Trimming left V 5 bases short and J 13 bases short, with 15 bases between. The CDR3 is 12 amino acids. The CDR3 DNA reads as TGTGCCAGCAGTCCTCATAGCGGTGACCAGTTCTTC. Its translation: CASSPHSGDQFF.

The chain uses TRBV20-1 and TRBJ1-6; maybe TRBD1 (6 bases). V was shortened by 3 bases and J by 5 bases, with 14 bases between the two germline ends. This CDR3 comprises 15 residues. The germline CDR1 and CDR2 sequences are DFQATT and SNEGSKA (reference sequence). CDR3 nucleotide sequence: TGCAGTGCTAGGTTGATGGCAGGGGATAATTCACCCCTCCACTTT. Translated: CSARLMAGDNSPLHF.

A few counts support this clonotype. This sequence joins TRBV3-1 and TRBJ2-3; TRBD1 matches at 8 bases. The CDR3 covers 12 residues. Germline loops: CDR1 LGHDT, CDR2 YNNKEL (reference sequence). The junction had 1 base not matched to a gene; V was cut back by 3 bases and J by 8 bases. The CDR3 sequence is CASSHTGGTQYF. The CDR3 DNA follows: TGTGCCAGCAGCCATACAGGGGGTACGCAGTATTTT.

This chain joins TRBV6-5 and TRBJ2-3; D possibly corresponds to TRBD2 (6 bases). V lost 0 bases and J lost 3, with 10 bases in between. The CDR3 totals 15 residues. Germline CDR1 is MNHEY and CDR2 is SVGAGI. CDR3 nucleotides: TGTGCCAGCAGTTACTCGCCCGGGAGAACAGATACGCAGTATTTT. Residues: CASSYSPGRTDTQYF.

The chain has TRBV5-1 and TRBJ1-1, with D unclear. Germline V lookup: CDR1 SGHRS, CDR2 YFSETQ. The CDR3 is 14 amino acids. The ends were cut back, 1 base at V and 1 base at J, with 8 bases in the middle. Here the CDR3 reads CASSLLSQNTEAFF. Here the CDR3 DNA reads TGCGCCAGCAGCTTGTTGAGCCAGAACACTGAAGCTTTCTTT.

Of note for this clonotype: A much bigger clone sits one base away, suggesting this may be a read error. The chain recombines TRBV10-3 with TRBJ2-3, with D maybe TRBD2 (5 bases). CDR1 ENHRY and CDR2 SYGVKD come from the germline V gene. The CDR3 has 16 residues. Trimming left V 2 bases short and J 1 base short, with 13 bases between. CDR3 bases: TGTGCCATCAGTGAGCCAACGGGCGGGCGCACAGATACGCAGTATTTT. It is translated as CAISEPTGGRTDTQYF.